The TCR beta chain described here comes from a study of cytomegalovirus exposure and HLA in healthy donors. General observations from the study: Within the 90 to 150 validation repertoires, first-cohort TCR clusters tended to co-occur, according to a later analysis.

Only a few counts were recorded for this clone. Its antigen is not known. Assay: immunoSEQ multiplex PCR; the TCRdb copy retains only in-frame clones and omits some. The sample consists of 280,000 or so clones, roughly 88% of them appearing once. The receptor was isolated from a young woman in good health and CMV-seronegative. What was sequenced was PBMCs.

The CDR3 DNA sequence: TGTGCCAGTAGTTCCAGGACCCTGGGGGGCTACGAGCAGTACTTC. Translated: CASSSRTLGGYEQYF. The chain employs TRBV19 and TRBJ2-7; possible D gene TRBD2, 6 bases. V was cut by 5 bases and J by 3 bases, with 17 bases left in between. Germline V gives CDR1 LNHDA, CDR2 SQIVND (reference sequence). The CDR3 totals 15 residues. The variable domain in full, with the rest retrieved from reference TRBV19 and TRBJ2-7, is DGGITQSPKYLFRKEGQNVTLSCEQNLNHDAMYWYRQDPGQGLRLIYYSQIVNDFQKGDIAEGYSVSREKKESFPLTVTSAQKNPTAFYLCASSSRTLGGYEQYFGPGTRLTVT.